The T cell receptor beta chain under discussion was sequenced for a study of blood T cell repertoires in COVID-19. Study summary: T cells, B-cell-depleted T cells, or PBMCs supplied cDNA or gDNA.

Authors' data handling: Amplifying reference gene primers gave estimates of nucleated cell counts. TCRdb keeps only in-frame clones here, not all; method: immunoSEQ multiplex PCR. V, J and clone size are taken as reported in that table, and D and trimming were inferred from the DNA itself. The table lists about 160,000 clones, about 74% of them singletons. The count of this clone is one. The sample was peripheral blood. This TCR came from a man aged 60 to 69 with acute or convalescent COVID-19.

The CDR3 bases are TGTGCCAGCAGTTCCCCAGGGGTTGGTAACTATGGCTACACCTTC. It is translated as CASSSPGVGNYGYTF. J is TRBJ1-2 and V is TRBV27; possibly TRBD1 for D (6 bases). The CDR3 runs 15 residues. V was cut by 4 bases and J by 1 base, with 13 bases left in between. The germline V gene encodes CDR1 MNHEY and CDR2 SMNVEV (reference sequence).